The entry below gives a single TCR beta chain sequence along with its context. Trimming shortened V by 4 bases and J by 2 bases, and 12 bases separated the two germline ends. CDR3 length: 14 amino acids. Germline loops: CDR1 WNHNN, CDR2 SYGVQD (reference sequence). Authors' data handling: Estimated nucleated cell counts came from reference gene primer amplification. Libraries were prepared by immunoSEQ multiplex PCR; TCRdb keeps only in-frame clonotypes and omits some of them. Clone size and the V and J calls come from that table; the DNA yielded D and trimming. The sample consists of around 300,000 clones, around 87% of them appearing once. The data were obtained in a study of blood T cell repertoires in COVID-19. Study-level information: PBMCs, B-cell-depleted T cells, or T cells were the source of the cDNA or gDNA that made up the material.

Ages ranged from about 18 to 100 years, with residence in about two dozen US areas. Symptom resolution, clearance, or two negative PCRs marked the recovered donors of Cohort 3. The V and J genes are TRBV10-1 and TRBJ2-7; tentative D call: TRBD1 (6 bases). The sequence was obtained from a young woman who had recovered from COVID-19. The sample taken for sequencing was PBMCs or T cells enriched from blood (not recorded which). CDR3 residues: CASSGDTPPYEQYF. CDR3 nucleotides: TGCGCCAGCAGTGGGGACACTCCACCCTACGAGCAGTACTTC.